Included here is one T cell receptor (beta chain) sequence, with context. The record originates from a study of T cell changes during pregnancy in multiple sclerosis. Data came from immunoSEQ multiplex PCR; TCRdb stores just in-frame clones and leaves some out. The sample records around 60,000 clones, over 85% being singletons. The trim removed 3 bases at V and 2 bases at J, leaving 8 bases unmatched. The CDR3 has 16 amino acids. Germline CDR1 reads LNHDA; CDR2 reads SQIVND (reference sequence). This sequence was found in a female donor with multiple sclerosis, enrolled in a pregnancy study. This chain joins TRBV19 and TRBJ1-1; 8 bases map to TRBD1. Sample: peripheral blood, taken in the second trimester of pregnancy. This CDR3 is CASSIIGGQVNTEAFF. CDR3 nucleotide sequence: TGTGCCAGTAGTATCATAGGGGGACAGGTTAACACTGAAGCTTTCTTT.